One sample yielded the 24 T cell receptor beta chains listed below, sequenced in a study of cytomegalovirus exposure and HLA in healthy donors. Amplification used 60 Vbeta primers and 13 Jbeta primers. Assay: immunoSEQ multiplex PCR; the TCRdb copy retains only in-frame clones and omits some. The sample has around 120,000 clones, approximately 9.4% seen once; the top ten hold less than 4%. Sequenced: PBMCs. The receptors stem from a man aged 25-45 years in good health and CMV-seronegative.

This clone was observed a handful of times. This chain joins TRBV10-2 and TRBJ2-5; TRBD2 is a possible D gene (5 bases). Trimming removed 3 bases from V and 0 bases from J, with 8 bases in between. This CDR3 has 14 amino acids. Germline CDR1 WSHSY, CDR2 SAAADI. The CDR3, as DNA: TGCGCCAGCAGTGACAGGAGGTACCAAGAGACCCAGTACTTC. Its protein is CASSDRRYQETQYF.

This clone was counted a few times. CDR3 in amino acids: CAWSPTGVNTEAFF. The CDR3 region has the DNA TGTGCCTGGAGCCCTACAGGGGTGAACACTGAAGCTTTCTTT. The chain employs TRBV30 and TRBJ1-1; 7 bases agree with TRBD1. Per germline, CDR1 GTSNPN and CDR2 SVGIG (reference sequence). This CDR3 region has 14 residues. Unmatched junction bases numbered 4, after V lost 3 bases and J lost 0 bases.

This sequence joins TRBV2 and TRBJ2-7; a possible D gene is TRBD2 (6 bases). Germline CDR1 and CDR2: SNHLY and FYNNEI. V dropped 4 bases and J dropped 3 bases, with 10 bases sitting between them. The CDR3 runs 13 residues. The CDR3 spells CASSVWGVYEQYF. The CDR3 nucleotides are TGTGCCAGCAGTGTGTGGGGGGTCTACGAGCAGTACTTC.

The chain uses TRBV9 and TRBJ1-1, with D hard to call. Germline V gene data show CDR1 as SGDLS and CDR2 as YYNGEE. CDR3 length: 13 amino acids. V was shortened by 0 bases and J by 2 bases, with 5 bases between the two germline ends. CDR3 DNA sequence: TGTGCCAGCAGCGTAGCTTATAACACTGAAGCTTTCTTT. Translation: CASSVAYNTEAFF.

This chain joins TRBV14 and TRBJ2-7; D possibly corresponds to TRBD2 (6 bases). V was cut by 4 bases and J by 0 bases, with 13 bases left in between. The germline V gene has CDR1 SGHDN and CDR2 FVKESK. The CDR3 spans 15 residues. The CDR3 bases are TGTGCCAGCAGCCGACTAGGCGGCTTCTCCTACGAGCAGTACTTC. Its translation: CASSRLGGFSYEQYF.

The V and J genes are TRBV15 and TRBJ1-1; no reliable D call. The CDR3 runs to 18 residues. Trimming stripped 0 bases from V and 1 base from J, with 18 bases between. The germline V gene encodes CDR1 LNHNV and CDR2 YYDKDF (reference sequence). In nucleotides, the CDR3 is TGTGCCACCAGCAGAGAAAAGTCCCTCTTGGGAGAGAACACTGAAGCTTTCTTT. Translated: CATSREKSLLGENTEAFF.

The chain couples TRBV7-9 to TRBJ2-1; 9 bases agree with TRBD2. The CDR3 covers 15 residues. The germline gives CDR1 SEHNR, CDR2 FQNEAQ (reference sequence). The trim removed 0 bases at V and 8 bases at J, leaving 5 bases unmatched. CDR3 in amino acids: CASSLASGSGDEQFF. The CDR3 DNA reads TGTGCCAGCAGCTTAGCTAGCGGGAGTGGAGATGAGCAGTTCTTC.

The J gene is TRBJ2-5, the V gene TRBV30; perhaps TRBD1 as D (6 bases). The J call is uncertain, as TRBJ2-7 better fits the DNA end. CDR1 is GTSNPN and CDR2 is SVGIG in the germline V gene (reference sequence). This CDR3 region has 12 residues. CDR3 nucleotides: TGTGCCTGGAGTGTGGGGGCAACCGAGCAGTACTTC. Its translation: CAWSVGATEQYF.

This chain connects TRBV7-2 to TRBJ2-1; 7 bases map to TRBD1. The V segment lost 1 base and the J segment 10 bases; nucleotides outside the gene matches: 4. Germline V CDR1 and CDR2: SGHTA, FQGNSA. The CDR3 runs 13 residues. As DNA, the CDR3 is TGTGCCAGCAGCTTAGAGTGGACAGGAGAGCAGTTCTTC. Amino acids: CASSLEWTGEQFF. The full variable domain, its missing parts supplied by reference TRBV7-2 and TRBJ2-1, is GAGVSQSPSNKVTEKGKDVELRCDPISGHTALYWYRQSLGQGLEFLIYFQGNSAPDKSGLPSDRFSAERTGGSVSTLTIQRTQQEDSAVYLCASSLEWTGEQFFGPGTRLTVL.

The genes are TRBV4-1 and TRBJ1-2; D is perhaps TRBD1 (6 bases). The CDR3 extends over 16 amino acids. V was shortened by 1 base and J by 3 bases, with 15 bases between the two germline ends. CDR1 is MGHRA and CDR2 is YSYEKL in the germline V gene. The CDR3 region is CASSQVQGREDYGYTF. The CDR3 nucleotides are TGCGCCAGCAGCCAAGTACAGGGCAGGGAAGACTATGGCTACACCTTC.

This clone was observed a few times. The CDR3 DNA reads TGTGCCAGCAGCCCGACAGGGGTTGAAAAACTGTTTTTT. Its translation is CASSPTGVEKLFF. The chain recombines TRBV7-9 with TRBJ1-4; 8 positions agree with TRBD1. The CDR3 is 13 residues long. J lost 7 bases, V lost 5 bases, and 3 bases had no gene match. CDR1 is SEHNR and CDR2 is FQNEAQ in the germline V gene (reference sequence).

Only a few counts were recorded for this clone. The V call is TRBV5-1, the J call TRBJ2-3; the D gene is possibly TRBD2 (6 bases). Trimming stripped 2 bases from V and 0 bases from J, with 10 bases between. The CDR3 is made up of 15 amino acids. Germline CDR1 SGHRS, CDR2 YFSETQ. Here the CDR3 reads CASSLLAVSTDTQYF. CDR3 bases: TGCGCCAGCAGCTTATTAGCGGTGAGCACAGATACGCAGTATTTT.

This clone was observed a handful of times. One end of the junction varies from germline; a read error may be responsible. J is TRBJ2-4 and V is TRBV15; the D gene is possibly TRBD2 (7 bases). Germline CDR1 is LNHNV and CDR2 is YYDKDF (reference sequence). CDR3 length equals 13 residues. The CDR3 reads CATSSAGANIQYF. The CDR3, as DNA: TGTGCCACCAGCAGCGCGGGGGCAAACATTCAATACTTC.

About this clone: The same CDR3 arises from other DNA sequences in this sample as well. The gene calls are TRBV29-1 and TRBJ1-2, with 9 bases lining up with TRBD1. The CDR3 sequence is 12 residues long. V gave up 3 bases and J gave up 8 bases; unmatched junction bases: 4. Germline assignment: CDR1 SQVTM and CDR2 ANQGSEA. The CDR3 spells CSVDRQGGGYTF. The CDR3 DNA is TGCAGCGTTGATAGACAGGGGGGAGGCTACACCTTC.

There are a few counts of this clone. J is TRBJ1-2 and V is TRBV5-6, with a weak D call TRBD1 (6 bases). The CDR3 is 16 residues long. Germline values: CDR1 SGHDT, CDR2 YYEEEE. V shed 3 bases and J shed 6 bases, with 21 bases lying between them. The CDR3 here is CASSSDSRLSLHGYTF. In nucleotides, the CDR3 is TGTGCCAGCAGCTCGGACAGCCGACTTTCTTTGCATGGCTACACCTTC.

CDR3 in amino acids: CASSEPGRGVEQYF. In nucleotides, the CDR3 is TGTGCCAGCAGTGAACCAGGGAGGGGGGTCGAGCAGTACTTC. The chain is built from TRBV6-1 and TRBJ2-7, with a weak D call TRBD2 (7 bases). V was pared by 2 bases and J by 6 bases, with 14 bases between. The CDR3 contains 14 residues. CDR1 and CDR2 from the germline V gene are MNHNS and SASEGT.

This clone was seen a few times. The CDR3 sequence: CASSFSRPPETQYF. Written as DNA, the CDR3 is TGTGCCAGCAGCTTTAGCCGTCCCCCGGAGACCCAGTACTTC. The chain is built from TRBV7-2 and TRBJ2-5, with D unresolved. Per the germline V gene, CDR1 is SGHTA and CDR2 is FQGNSA. Trimming cost V 3 bases and J 5 bases, with 13 bases left between them. The length of the CDR3 is 14 residues.

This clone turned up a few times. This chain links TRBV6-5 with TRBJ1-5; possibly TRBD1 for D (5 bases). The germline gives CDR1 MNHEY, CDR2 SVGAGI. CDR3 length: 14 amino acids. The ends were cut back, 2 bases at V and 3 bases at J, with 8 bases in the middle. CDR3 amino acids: CASSYQGPNQPQHF. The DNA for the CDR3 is TGTGCCAGCAGTTACCAGGGCCCCAATCAGCCCCAGCATTTT.

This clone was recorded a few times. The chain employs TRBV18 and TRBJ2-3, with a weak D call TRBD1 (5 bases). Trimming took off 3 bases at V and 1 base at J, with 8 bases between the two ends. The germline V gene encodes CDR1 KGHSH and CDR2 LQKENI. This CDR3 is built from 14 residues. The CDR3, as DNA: TGTGCCAGCTCACCTGGGGCAGGCACAGATACGCAGTATTTT. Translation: CASSPGAGTDTQYF.

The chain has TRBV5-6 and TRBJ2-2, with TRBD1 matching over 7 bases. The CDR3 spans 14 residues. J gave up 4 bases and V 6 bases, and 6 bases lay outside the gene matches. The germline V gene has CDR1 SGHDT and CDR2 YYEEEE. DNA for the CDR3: TGTGCCAGCACAACAGGGGATGGCACCGGGGAGCTGTTTTTT. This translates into CASTTGDGTGELFF.

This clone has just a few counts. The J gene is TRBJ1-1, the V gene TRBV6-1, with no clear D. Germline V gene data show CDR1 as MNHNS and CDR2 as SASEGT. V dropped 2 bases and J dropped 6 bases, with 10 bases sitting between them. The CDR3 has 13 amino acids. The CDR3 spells CASSETDIAEAFF. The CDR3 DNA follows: TGTGCCAGCAGTGAAACAGACATCGCTGAAGCTTTCTTT.

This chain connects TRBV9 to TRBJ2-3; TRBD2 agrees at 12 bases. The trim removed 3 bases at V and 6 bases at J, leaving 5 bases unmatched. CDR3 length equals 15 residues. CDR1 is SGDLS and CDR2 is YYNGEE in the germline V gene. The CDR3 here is CASSASGRAADTQYF. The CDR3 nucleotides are TGTGCCAGCAGCGCTAGCGGGAGGGCCGCGGATACGCAGTATTTT.

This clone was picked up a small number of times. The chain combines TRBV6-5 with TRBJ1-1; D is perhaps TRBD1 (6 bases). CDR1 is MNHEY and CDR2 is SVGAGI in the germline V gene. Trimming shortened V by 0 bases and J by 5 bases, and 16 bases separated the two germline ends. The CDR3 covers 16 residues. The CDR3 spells CASSYSKTGIRTEAFF. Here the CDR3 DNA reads TGTGCCAGCAGTTACTCGAAGACAGGCATTAGGACTGAAGCTTTCTTT.

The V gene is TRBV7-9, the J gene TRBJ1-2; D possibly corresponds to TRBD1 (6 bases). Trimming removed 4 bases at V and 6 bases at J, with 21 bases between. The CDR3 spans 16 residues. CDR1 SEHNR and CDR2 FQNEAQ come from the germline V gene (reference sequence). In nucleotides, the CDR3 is TGTGCCAGCAGCTCGACCGGGACACCAAAGAGGGATGGCTACACCTTC. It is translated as CASSSTGTPKRDGYTF.